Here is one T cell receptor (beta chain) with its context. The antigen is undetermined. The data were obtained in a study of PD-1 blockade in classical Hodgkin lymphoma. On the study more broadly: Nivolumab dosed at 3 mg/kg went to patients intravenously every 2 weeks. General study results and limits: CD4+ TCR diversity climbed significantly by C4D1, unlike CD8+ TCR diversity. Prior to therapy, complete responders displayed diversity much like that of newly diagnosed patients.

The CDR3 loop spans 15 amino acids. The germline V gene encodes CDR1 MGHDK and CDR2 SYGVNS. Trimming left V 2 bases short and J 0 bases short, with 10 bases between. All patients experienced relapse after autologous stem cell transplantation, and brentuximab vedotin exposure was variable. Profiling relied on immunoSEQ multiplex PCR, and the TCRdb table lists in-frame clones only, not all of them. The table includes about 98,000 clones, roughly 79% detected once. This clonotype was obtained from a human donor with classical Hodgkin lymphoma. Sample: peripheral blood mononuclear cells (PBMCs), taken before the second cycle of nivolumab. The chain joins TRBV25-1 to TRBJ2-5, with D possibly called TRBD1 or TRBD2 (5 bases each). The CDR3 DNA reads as TGTGCCAGCAGTGAAGCGAGGGGCAACCAAGAGACCCAGTACTTC. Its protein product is CASSEARGNQETQYF. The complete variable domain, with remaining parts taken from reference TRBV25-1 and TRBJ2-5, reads EADIYQTPRYLVIGTGKKITLECSQTMGHDKMYWYQQDPGMELHLIHYSYGVNSTEKGDLSSESTVSRIRTEHFPLTLESARPSHTSQYLCASSEARGNQETQYFGPGTRLLVL.